The clone carrying this TCR beta chain has at least ten counts. As yet, its antigen is unknown. TCRdb reanalysed the PCR reads using MiXCR and keeps one entry per CDR3 protein. The sample yields 35,000 to 45,000 distinct CDR3 sequences, about 19% seen once. The record originates from a study of molecular identifiers for immune sequencing clone quantification. Naive CD8 T cell sorting was performed on the CD8+CD4-CCR7+CD45RA+ phenotype. The CDR3 has 14 residues. After removal of 1 base from V and 7 bases from J, the junction contained 7 bases not matched to a gene. Per germline, CDR1 SEHNR and CDR2 FQNEAQ (reference sequence). Study-level results: Highly expanded clone sizes could end up underestimated if a barcode were shared by identical TCR molecules.

This TCR was recovered from a human donor in good health. Some libraries in this study had Jurkat cell RNA spiked in. The sequenced sample was naive CD8+ T cells from blood, with Jurkat cell RNA spiked in. The subset: FACS-sorted CD8+CD4-CCR7+CD45RA+ naive T cells. V usage is TRBV7-9 and J usage is TRBJ2-7; 7 bases fit TRBD1. CDR3 bases: TGTGCCAGCAGCTTAGGAAACAGGGGTGGGGAGCAGTACTTC. It encodes CASSLGNRGGEQYF.